This TCR beta chain was retrieved from a study of CD8 T cells in ankylosing spondylitis. V was pared by 2 bases and J by 4 bases, with 7 bases of the junction left unmatched. The CDR3 sequence is 16 residues long. This clonotype was counted between two and nine times. Its antigen is not known. TCRdb ran MiXCR on the 5' RACE reads and lists one entry per CDR3 protein. This table has under 200,000 distinct CDR3 sequences, 11% appearing once. Study conclusions and caveats: Reactive arthritis synovial fluid and blood were previously reported to contain some motif variants. Disease-linked clones displayed a CD8+ phenotype and appeared relatively rarely in peripheral blood. A motif of 7 to 9 highly homologous TCR beta variants was seen as apparently characteristic of ankylosing spondylitis blood.

The sequenced sample consisted of blood, either unsorted or a sorted T cell fraction (not recorded which). The receptor comes from a male donor with ankylosing spondylitis or in good health (not recorded which). The chain is built from TRBV12-3 or TRBV12-4 and TRBJ2-5; 10 bases are shared with TRBD1. The CDR3 coding sequence is TGTGCCAGCAGTTTATGGGACAGGGGTTTCGGAGAGACCCAGTACTTC. Translating it yields CASSLWDRGFGETQYF.